This T cell receptor (beta chain) was documented in a study of shared clonotypes between healthy human individuals. Findings and caveats of the study: Clonotype sharing among the donors was expected to vary with sequencing depth. Enrolling few donors narrowed the genetic and exposure-history diversity that was represented.

Germline lookup yields CDR1 MDHEN and CDR2 SYDVKM. CDR3 size: 14 residues. V gave up 0 bases and J gave up 8 bases; unmatched junction bases: 3. Here immunoSEQ multiplex PCR was the method, and the copy in TCRdb shows in-frame clones only, minus some. The sample shows about 2.3 million clones, 85% to 95% of them seen only once. Donors were healthy HIV-negative adults without recently reported acute infections or vaccinations. Comment on this clone: What it binds is unknown.

The sequence derives from a man between 18 and 29 years old in good health. Some clones in this sample may be carry-over from other donors' samples. This chain links TRBV28 with TRBJ2-3; 9 positions match TRBD2. The sample taken for sequencing was naive CD4+ T cells from PBMCs. As for subset: CD45RA+ positively selected. The CDR3 sequence: CASSLWSAGGTQYF. The CDR3 nucleotides are TGTGCCAGCAGTTTATGGTCAGCGGGAGGTACGCAGTATTTT.